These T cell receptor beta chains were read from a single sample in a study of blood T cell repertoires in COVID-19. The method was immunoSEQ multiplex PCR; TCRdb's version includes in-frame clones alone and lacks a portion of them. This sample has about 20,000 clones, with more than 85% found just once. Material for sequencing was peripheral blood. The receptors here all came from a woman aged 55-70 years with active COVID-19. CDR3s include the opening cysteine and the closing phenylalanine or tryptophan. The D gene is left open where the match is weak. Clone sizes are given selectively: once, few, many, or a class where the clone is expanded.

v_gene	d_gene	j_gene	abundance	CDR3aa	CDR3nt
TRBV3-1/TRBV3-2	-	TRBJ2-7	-	CASSQVERAQYF	TGTGCCAGCAGCCAAGTAGAGCGGGCGCAGTACTTC
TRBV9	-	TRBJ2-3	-	CASSETWTQPSTDTQYF	TGTGCCAGCAGTGAAACTTGGACACAGCCTAGCACAGATACGCAGTATTTT
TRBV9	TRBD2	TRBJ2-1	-	CASSVSSGGSNEQFF	TGTGCCAGCAGCGTCTCTAGCGGGGGGAGCAATGAGCAGTTCTTC
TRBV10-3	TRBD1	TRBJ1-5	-	CAISDRQGNSNQPQHF	TGTGCCATCAGTGATCGACAGGGCAATAGCAATCAGCCCCAGCATTTT
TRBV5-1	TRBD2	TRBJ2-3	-	CASSSGTSGGTDTQYF	TGCGCCAGCAGCTCCGGGACTAGCGGGGGCACAGATACGCAGTATTTT
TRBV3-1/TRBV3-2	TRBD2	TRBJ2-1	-	CASSRLAGMGYNEQFF	TGTGCCAGCAGCCGACTAGCGGGGATGGGGTACAATGAGCAGTTCTTC
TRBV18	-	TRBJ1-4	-	CASSPRQDFNEKLFF	TGTGCCAGCTCACCTCGGCAGGACTTTAATGAAAAACTGTTTTTT
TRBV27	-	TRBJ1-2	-	CASSLEGHGYTF	TGTGCCAGCAGTTTAGAGGGCCATGGCTACACCTTC
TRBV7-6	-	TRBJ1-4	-	CASSPQGTNEKLFF	TGTGCCAGCAGCCCACAGGGCACTAATGAAAAACTGTTTTTT
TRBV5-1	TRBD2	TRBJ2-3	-	CASSIGGGAADTQYF	TGCGCCAGCAGCATTGGGGGAGGGGCGGCAGATACGCAGTATTTT
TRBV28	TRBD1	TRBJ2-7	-	CASSSPGTGDEQYF	TGTGCCAGCAGTTCGCCCGGGACAGGGGATGAGCAGTACTTC
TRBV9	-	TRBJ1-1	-	CASSPSDNPNTEAFF	TGTGCCAGCAGCCCATCGGACAACCCGAACACTGAAGCTTTCTTT
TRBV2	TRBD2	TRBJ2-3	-	CASRPGGATDTQYF	TGTGCCAGCAGGCCCGGGGGGGCGACAGATACGCAGTATTTT
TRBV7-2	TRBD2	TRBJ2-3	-	CASRSGGTDTQYF	TGTGCCAGCCGGAGCGGGGGGACAGATACGCAGTATTTT
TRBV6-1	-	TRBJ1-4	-	CASSDNRVANEKLFF	TGTGCCAGCAGTGACAACAGGGTCGCTAATGAAAAACTGTTTTTT
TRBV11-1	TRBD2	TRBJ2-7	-	CASRSGLASYEQYF	TGTGCCAGCAGATCGGGACTAGCGTCCTACGAGCAGTACTTC
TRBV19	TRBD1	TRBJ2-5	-	CASSSSGTGPLETQYF	TGTGCCAGTAGTTCATCCGGGACAGGCCCTTTAGAGACCCAGTACTTC
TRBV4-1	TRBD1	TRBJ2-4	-	CASSQGTGTKNIQYF	TGCGCCAGCAGCCAAGGGACAGGGACCAAAAACATTCAGTACTTC
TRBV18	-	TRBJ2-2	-	CASSPQTGELFF	TGTGCCAGCTCCCCCCAAACCGGGGAGCTGTTTTTT
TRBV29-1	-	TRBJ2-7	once	CSVAQGLGTYEQYF	TGCAGCGTTGCCCAGGGGTTAGGTACCTACGAGCAGTACTTC
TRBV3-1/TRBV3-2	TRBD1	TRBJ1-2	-	CASSQDHTGVSSGYTF	TGTGCCAGCAGCCAAGACCATACAGGGGTCTCTTCGGGCTACACCTTC
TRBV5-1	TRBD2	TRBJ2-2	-	CASSTGLAGGHSNTGELFF	TGCGCCAGCAGCACTGGACTAGCGGGGGGACATTCGAACACCGGGGAGCTGTTTTTT
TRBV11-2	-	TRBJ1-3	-	CASSLERGYTIYF	TGTGCCAGCAGCTTAGAACGGGGGTACACCATATATTTT
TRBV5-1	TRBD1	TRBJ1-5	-	CASSLTGDYNQPQHF	TGCGCCAGCAGCTTGACAGGGGATTACAATCAGCCCCAGCATTTT
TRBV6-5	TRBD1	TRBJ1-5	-	CASRDRGRGNQPQHF	TGTGCCAGCAGAGACAGGGGGCGCGGCAATCAGCCCCAGCATTTT
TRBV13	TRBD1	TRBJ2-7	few	CASSRWGQLPEQYF	TGTGCCAGCAGTCGGTGGGGACAGCTCCCCGAGCAGTACTTC